This paragraph reports one TCR beta chain. The antigen it binds to is not known. No much larger clone exists at a distance of one base, and base qualities are not known. This entry is derived from a study of blood T cell repertoires in COVID-19 (dated by TCRdb to about 2020). Background on the whole study: Collaborator samples came from the United States, Italy and Spain and covered acute and convalescent phases of COVID-19. Subjects who had been exposed to COVID-19, were actively infected with it, or had recovered from it provided the deeply sampled blood TCRbeta repertoires that made up the dataset. The repertoires were made available in a free public database intended to serve as a resource for research on the immune response to SARS-CoV-2. HLA class I and class II types, where available, came from metadata supplied by the sample provider rather than from assay-based typing. Sample metadata almost always included a de-identified subject ID, COVID-19 status, age in years and sex. The prospective study material was composed of cDNA or gDNA derived from T cells, B-cell-depleted T cells, or PBMCs. The samples were drawn from the first 160 participants of the ongoing ImmuneRACE study and from some 1,300 subjects provided by 6 global collaborators. General study outcomes and caveats: The amount of clinical and demographic metadata varied by source and participant and was provided uncurated.

One collaborating source in Seattle enrolled patients during active infection and followed them longitudinally through the course of disease. The collaborating institutions used their own protocols to collect whole blood in K2EDTA tubes. Collaborator samples were shipped for TCRbeta analysis as frozen whole blood, isolated PBMCs, or DNA extracted from either sample type. TCRbeta CDR3 regions were amplified from genomic DNA using the immunoSEQ Assay, a bias-controlled multiplex PCR. The published analysis was carried out like this. The number of nucleated cells in each sample was estimated from the amplification of reference gene primers within the assay. To quantify the absolute abundance of each unique TCRbeta CDR3 rearrangement, sequence reads were collapsed and filtered. Productive Simpson clonality was computed per sample as the square root of Simpson's diversity index over productive rearrangements. TCRdb obtained this table from immuneACCESS and retained in-frame rearrangements with V and J assigned. These tables miss some clones; where compared with another copy, unresolved V genes account for less than half of the shortfall, and the remainder is unexplained. V and J calls and clone size are as listed in that table; D and trimming were resolved from the DNA. The sample records 400,000 to 450,000 clones, 88% of which are singletons. The ten largest make up approximately 12% of the sample.

Taken from the germline V gene (reference sequence), the CDR1 and CDR2 loops are LNHDA and SQIVND. The CDR3 starts with the cysteine, ends with the phenylalanine, and has 16 residues. Just the 48-base CDR3 DNA is kept, in frame starting at base 1. V is trimmed back by 5 bases and J by 7 bases, and the junction contains 5 bases that no gene match accounts for. The sample comprised peripheral blood. The sequence derives from a woman between 50 and 59 years old with COVID-19, enrolled during active disease. The V and J segments used are TRBV19 and TRBJ2-1; 16 junctional bases match TRBD2. The sequenced DNA: TGTGCCAGTAGTCCGGGACTAGCGGGGGGGTCAAATGAGCAGTTCTTC. This is translated as CASSPGLAGGSNEQFF.